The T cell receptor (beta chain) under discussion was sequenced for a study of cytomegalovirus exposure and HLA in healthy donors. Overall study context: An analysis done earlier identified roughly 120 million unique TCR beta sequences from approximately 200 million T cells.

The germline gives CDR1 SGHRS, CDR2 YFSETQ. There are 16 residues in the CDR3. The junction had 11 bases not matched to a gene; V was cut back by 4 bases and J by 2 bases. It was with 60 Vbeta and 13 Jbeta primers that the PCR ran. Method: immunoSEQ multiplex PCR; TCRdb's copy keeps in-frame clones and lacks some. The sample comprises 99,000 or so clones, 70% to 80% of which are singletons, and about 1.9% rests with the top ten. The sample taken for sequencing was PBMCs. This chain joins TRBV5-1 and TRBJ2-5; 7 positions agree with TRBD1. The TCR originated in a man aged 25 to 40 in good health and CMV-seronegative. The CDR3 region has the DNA TGCGCCAGCAGCCGTAATCCGGGACAGACTCAAGAGACCCAGTACTTC. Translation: CASSRNPGQTQETQYF. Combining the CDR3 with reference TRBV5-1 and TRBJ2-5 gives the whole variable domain KAGVTQTPRYLIKTRGQQVTLSCSPISGHRSVSWYQQTPGQGLQFLFEYFSETQRNKGNFPGRFSGRQFSNSRSEMNVSTLELGDSALYLCASSRNPGQTQETQYFGPGTRLLVL.